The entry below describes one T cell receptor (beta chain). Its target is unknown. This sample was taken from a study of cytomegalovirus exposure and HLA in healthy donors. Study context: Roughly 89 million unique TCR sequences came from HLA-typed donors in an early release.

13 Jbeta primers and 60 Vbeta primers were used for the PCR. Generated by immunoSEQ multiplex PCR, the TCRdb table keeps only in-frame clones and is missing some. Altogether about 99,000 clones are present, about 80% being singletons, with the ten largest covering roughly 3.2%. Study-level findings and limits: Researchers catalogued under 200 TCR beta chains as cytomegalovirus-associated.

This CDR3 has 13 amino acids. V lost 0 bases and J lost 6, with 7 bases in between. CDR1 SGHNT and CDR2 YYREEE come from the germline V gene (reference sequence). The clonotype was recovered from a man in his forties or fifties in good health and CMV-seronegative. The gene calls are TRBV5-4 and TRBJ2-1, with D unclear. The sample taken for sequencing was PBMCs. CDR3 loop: CASSLGGSNEQFF. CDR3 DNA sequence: TGTGCCAGCAGCTTGGGCGGTTCCAATGAGCAGTTCTTC. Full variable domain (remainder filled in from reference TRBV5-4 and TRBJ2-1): ETGVTQSPTHLIKTRGQQVTLRCSSQSGHNTVSWYQQALGQGPQFIFQYYREEENGRGNFPPRFSGLQFPNYSSELNVNALELDDSALYLCASSLGGSNEQFFGPGTRLTVL.